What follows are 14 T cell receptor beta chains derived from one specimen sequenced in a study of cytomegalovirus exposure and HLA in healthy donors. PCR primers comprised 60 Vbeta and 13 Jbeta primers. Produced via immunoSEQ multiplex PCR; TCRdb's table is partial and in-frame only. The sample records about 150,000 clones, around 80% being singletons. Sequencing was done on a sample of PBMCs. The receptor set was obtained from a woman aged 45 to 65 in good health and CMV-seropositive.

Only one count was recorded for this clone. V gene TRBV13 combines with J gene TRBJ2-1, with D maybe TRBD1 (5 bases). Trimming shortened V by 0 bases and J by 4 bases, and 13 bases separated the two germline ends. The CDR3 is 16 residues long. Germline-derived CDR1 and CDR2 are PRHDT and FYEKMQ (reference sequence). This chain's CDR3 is CASSLGRQSGYNEQFF. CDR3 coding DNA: TGTGCCAGCAGCTTAGGAAGACAGTCAGGGTACAATGAGCAGTTCTTC.

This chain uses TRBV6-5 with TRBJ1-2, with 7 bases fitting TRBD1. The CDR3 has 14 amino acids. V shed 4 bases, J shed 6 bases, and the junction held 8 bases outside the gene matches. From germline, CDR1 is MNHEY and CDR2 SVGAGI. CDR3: CASSFIRGRNGYTF. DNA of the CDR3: TGTGCCAGCAGTTTCATCAGGGGGAGGAATGGCTACACCTTC.

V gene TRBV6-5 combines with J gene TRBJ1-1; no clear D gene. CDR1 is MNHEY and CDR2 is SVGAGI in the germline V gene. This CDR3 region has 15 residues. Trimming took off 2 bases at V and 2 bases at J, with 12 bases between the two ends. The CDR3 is CASSYGRVKNTEAFF. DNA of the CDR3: TGTGCCAGCAGTTACGGTCGGGTGAAAAACACTGAAGCTTTCTTT.

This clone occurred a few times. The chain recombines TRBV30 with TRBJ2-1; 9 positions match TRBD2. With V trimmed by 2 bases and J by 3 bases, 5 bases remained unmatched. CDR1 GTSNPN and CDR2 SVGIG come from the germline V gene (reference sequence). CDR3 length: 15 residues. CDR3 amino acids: CAWSLAGLLYNEQFF. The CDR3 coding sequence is TGTGCCTGGAGTCTAGCGGGACTACTCTACAATGAGCAGTTCTTC.

The chain's CDR3 is CASSERKEQYF. CDR3 DNA sequence: TGTGCCAGCAGCGAGAGGAAAGAGCAGTACTTC. The chain joins TRBV7-2 to TRBJ2-5; D gene unclear. Trimming took off 5 bases at V and 11 bases at J, with 12 bases between the two ends. There are 11 residues in the CDR3. The germline V gene encodes CDR1 SGHTA and CDR2 FQGNSA.

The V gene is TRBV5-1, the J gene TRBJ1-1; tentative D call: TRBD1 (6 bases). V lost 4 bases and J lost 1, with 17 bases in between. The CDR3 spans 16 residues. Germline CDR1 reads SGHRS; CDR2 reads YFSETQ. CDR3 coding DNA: TGCGCCAGCAGCCCCAGAGCACAGGGCCCGAACACTGAAGCTTTCTTT. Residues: CASSPRAQGPNTEAFF.

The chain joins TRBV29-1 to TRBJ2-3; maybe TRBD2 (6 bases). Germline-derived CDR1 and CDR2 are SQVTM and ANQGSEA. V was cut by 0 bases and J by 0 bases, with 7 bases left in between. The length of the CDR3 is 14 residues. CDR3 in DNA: TGCAGCGTTGAAGAAGGAGGGAGCACAGATACGCAGTATTTT. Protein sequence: CSVEEGGSTDTQYF.

The CDR3 DNA follows: TGTGCCAGTAATTCGAGGGCCTATGGCTACACCTTC. Protein product: CASNSRAYGYTF. This chain joins TRBV19 and TRBJ1-2; D is uncertain. Germline CDR1 is LNHDA and CDR2 is SQIVND (reference sequence). This CDR3 contains 12 residues. Trimming removed 7 bases at V and 4 bases at J, with 10 bases between.

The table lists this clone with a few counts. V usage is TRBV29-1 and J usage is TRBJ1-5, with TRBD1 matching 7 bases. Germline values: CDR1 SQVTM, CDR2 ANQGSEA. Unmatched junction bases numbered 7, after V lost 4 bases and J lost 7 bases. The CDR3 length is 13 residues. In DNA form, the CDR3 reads TGCAGCGTTGCTAGGGACAGAGGACAGCCCCAGCATTTT. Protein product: CSVARDRGQPQHF. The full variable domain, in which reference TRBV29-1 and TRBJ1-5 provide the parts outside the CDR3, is SAVISQKPSRDICQRGTSLTIQCQVDSQVTMMFWYRQQPGQSLTLIATANQGSEATYESGFVIDKFPISRPNLTFSTLTVSNMSPEDSSIYLCSVARDRGQPQHFGDGTRLSIL.

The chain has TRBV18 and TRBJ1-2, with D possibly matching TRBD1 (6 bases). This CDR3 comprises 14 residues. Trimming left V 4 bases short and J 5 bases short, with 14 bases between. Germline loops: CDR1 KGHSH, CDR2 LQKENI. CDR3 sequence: CASSQAAGTYGYTF. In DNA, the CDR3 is TGTGCCAGCTCACAGGCGGCAGGGACATATGGCTACACCTTC.

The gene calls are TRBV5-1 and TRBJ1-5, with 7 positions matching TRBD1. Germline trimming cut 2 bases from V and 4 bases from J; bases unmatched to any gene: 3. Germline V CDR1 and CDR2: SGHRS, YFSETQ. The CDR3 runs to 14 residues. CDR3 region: CASSLGQENQPQHF. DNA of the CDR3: TGCGCCAGCAGCTTAGGACAGGAGAATCAGCCCCAGCATTTT.

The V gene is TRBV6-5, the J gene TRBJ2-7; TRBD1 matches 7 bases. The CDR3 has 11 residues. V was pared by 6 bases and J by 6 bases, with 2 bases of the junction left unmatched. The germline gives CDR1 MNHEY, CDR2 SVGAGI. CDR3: CASRRQGEQYF. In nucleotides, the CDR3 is TGTGCCAGCAGGCGACAGGGCGAGCAGTACTTC.

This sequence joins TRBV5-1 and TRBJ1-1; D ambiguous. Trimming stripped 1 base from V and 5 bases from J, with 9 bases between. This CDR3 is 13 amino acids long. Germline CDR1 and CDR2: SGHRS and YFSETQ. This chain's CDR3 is CASSLLSNTEAFF. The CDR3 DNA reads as TGCGCCAGCAGCTTGCTGTCTAATACTGAAGCTTTCTTT.

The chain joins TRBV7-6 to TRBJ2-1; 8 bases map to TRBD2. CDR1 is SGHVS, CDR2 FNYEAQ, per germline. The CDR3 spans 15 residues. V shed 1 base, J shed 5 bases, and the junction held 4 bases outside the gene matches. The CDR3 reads CASSLEAGGHNEQFF. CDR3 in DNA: TGTGCCAGCAGCTTAGAGGCGGGGGGTCACAATGAGCAGTTCTTC. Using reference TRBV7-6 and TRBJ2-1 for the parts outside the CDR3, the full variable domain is GAGVSQSPRYKVTKRGQDVALRCDPISGHVSLYWYRQALGQGPEFLTYFNYEAQQDKSGLPNDRFSAERPEGSISTLTIQRTEQRDSAMYRCASSLEAGGHNEQFFGPGTRLTVL.